Here is one T cell receptor (beta chain) with its context. Sequencing was performed with immunoSEQ multiplex PCR; in TCRdb, only in-frame clones are kept and a portion is missing. The sample lists around 1.1 million clones; 78% were seen once. These data originate in a study of shared clonotypes between healthy human individuals. The CDR3 sequence is 14 residues long. Germline-derived CDR1 and CDR2 are ENHRY and SYGVKD. V lost 7 bases and J lost 2; bases outside the gene matches: 5. This TCR was recovered from a man aged 18 to 35 in good health. Some clones in this sample may be carry-over from other donors' samples. Specimen: memory CD4+ T cells from PBMCs. Indicated subset: CD45RA-negative fraction. The chain is built from TRBV10-3 and TRBJ2-7; 10 nucleotides match TRBD2. The CDR3 here is CAITPSGSPYEQYF. The CDR3 DNA is TGTGCCATCACCCCTAGCGGGAGCCCCTACGAGCAGTACTTC.